This T cell receptor beta chain is drawn from a study of response to subunit inactivated influenza vaccine. TCRdb ran MiXCR on the RT-PCR reads and lists one entry per CDR3 protein. The sample has around 530,000 distinct CDR3 sequences, approximately 16% seen once; the top ten hold 3%. Per the germline V gene, CDR1 is LNHNV and CDR2 is YYDKDF (reference sequence). V lost 1 base to trimming and J lost 4 bases, with 7 bases between them. The CDR3 has 13 amino acids. Study results and limitations: The study's authors posited that every seasonal influenza vaccination enlists few new T cells.

This clonotype appeared many times. The antigen remains undetermined. The sample was CD4+ T cells sorted from PBMCs, taken about 24 months after vaccination. This rearrangement joins TRBV15 to TRBJ1-2; possible D gene TRBD1, 6 bases. This receptor was obtained from a man aged 50 to 69 who received an inactivated influenza vaccine. In nucleotides, the CDR3 is TGTGCCACCAGCAGAGGGACAGCCTATGGCTACACCTTC. Amino acid sequence: CATSRGTAYGYTF. Based on the CDR3 plus reference TRBV15 and TRBJ1-2, the full variable domain is DAMVIQNPRYQVTQFGKPVTLSCSQTLNHNVMYWYQQKSSQAPKLLFHYYDKDFNNEADTPDNFQSRRPNTSFCFLDIRSPGLGDTAMYLCATSRGTAYGYTFGSGTRLTVV.